The source of this T cell receptor (beta chain) is a study of T cells in pancreatic ductal adenocarcinoma (TCRdb year 2017). Background on the whole study: The work assessed suppressive cells as well as CD8+ T cells infiltrating resected pancreatic ductal adenocarcinoma, measuring their numbers, locations, and properties, in order to shed light on the adaptive T-cell response that occurs naturally. Broader findings and caveats from the paper: Compared with tumor samples, blood samples had more total productive templates and about 7.3-fold more unique clonotypes. Since most pancreatic cancer patients present with inoperable disease, the resected cohort was skewed toward the minority of patients who had early-stage disease. No significant difference in T-cell clonality was found between tumor and blood, with mean clonality of roughly 0.1 in tumors and 0.072 in blood. Comparisons of clonality between tumor and blood may be biased because tumors are enriched in CD45RO+ effector T cells rather than naive T cells, which biases the comparison toward lower diversity.

CDR1 and CDR2, looked up from the germline V gene, are SGHTA and FQGNSA. Inclusive of the bounding cysteine and phenylalanine, the CDR3 is 14 residues long. Only CDR3 DNA remains: 42 bases, in frame from the first base. Trimming accounts for 2 bases at V and 7 bases at J, while the number of junction bases matched to no gene is 5. TCR beta CDR3 regions were amplified from genomic DNA using the immunoSEQ hsTCRB kit. High-throughput TRB CDR3 sequencing was performed on an Illumina HiSeq system. Concerning the study's data processing: The immunoSEQ software was used to analyze the sequencing reads, and any nonproductive sequences containing premature stops or frame-shifts were left out. Clonality of the repertoire was calculated as one minus Shannon entropy normalized by log2 of the number of unique productive sequences. What TCRdb holds here is the immuneACCESS table cut down to in-frame rearrangements. Part of the clones is not present; checked against another copy, under half of the missing clones reflect an unresolved V gene, and the others are unexplained. The V and J calls and clone size come from that table; D and trimming were worked out from the DNA. The table for this sample lists just under 5,000 clones; approximately 90% of them were counted only once. The ten largest clones add up to 5.5% to 7% of the sample.

As concerns this clone: Its antigen is still unknown. No much larger clone is present one base from it, and per-base qualities are unavailable.

The selected pancreatic ductal adenocarcinoma patients had received surgery without neoadjuvant therapy. Immediately after surgery, resected tumor tissue was placed into ice-cold media, and part of the tissue was flash frozen for DNA and RNA. Using the DNeasy Blood and Tissue Kit with Proteinase K and RNase treatment, genomic DNA was extracted from roughly seven PBMC and about ten flash-frozen tumor specimens. The clonotype was recovered from a human donor with pancreatic ductal adenocarcinoma. Material: pancreatic tumor tissue. Recombination joined TRBV7-2 with TRBJ1-5; 7 of the junction bases match TRBD1. The CDR3 corresponds to CASSLTQGGQPQHF. The bases are TGTGCCAGCAGCTTAACGCAGGGGGGCCAGCCCCAGCATTTT.